The next 24 T cell receptor beta chains were all read from a single sample in a study of CD8+ T cells in alopecia areata. RNA extraction was followed by reverse transcription into cDNA, which acted as the sequencing template. Clones were read by immunoSEQ multiplex PCR, and TCRdb kept only the in-frame ones, dropping some. The sample has under 150,000 clones; around 54% are singletons. The treatment denotes: oral pan-JAK inhibitor, 5-10 mg twice daily. The material sequenced was CD4+ T cells sorted from blood, taken at week 24, from a patient treated with tofacitinib. These receptors were obtained from a human donor with alopecia areata.

This clone appeared a few times. The J gene is TRBJ2-1, the V gene TRBV20-1; D assignment may be TRBD1 or TRBD2 (5 bases each). This CDR3 comprises 10 residues. The ends were cut back, 3 bases at V and 12 bases at J, with 9 bases in the middle. The germline gives CDR1 DFQATT, CDR2 SNEGSKA (reference sequence). CDR3 sequence reads: CSASPGTQFF. Written as DNA, the CDR3 is TGCAGTGCTAGTCCCGGGACGCAGTTCTTC.

This chain links TRBV29-1 with TRBJ2-3; D might be TRBD1 or TRBD2, each matching 5 bases. The V gene lost 4 bases and the J gene lost 6 bases, with 14 bases spanning the gap. Per the germline V gene, CDR1 is SQVTM and CDR2 is ANQGSEA. The CDR3 extends over 13 amino acids. This CDR3 reads CSVGRLGVDTQYF. For the CDR3, the DNA is TGCAGCGTTGGCAGGCTGGGGGTGGATACGCAGTATTTT.

This chain links TRBV5-1 with TRBJ2-1, with 8 bases matching TRBD2. The germline V gene has CDR1 SGHRS and CDR2 YFSETQ. The V gene end was trimmed by 4 bases and the J gene end by 0 bases; junction bases not matched to a gene: 12. This CDR3 has 18 residues. In DNA, the CDR3 is TGCGCCAGCAGCCCCAACGCGGCGGGGGGTAGCTCCTACAATGAGCAGTTCTTC. The encoded protein is CASSPNAAGGSSYNEQFF.

The V and J genes are TRBV6-1 and TRBJ2-5; D is perhaps TRBD2 (5 bases). Germline loops: CDR1 MNHNS, CDR2 SASEGT. The CDR3 extends over 14 amino acids. V lost 2 bases, J lost 5 bases, and 12 bases lay in between. CDR3 coding DNA: TGTGCCAGCAGTGAAACGGGGATAGGGGAGACCCAGTACTTC. Encoded protein: CASSETGIGETQYF.

This chain uses TRBV19 with TRBJ1-6; D gene uncertain. V lost 7 bases and J 9 bases, leaving 19 bases between the germline ends. CDR1 and CDR2 from the germline V gene are LNHDA and SQIVND (reference sequence). The length of the CDR3 is 15 residues. CDR3 in amino acids: CASKSAAYGSSPLHF. CDR3 sequence (DNA): TGTGCCAGTAAGTCGGCCGCCTATGGAAGTTCACCCCTCCACTTT.

The rearrangement joins TRBV6-5 to TRBJ2-7; D possibly matches TRBD1 or TRBD2 (5 bases each). Trimming stripped 10 bases from V and 2 bases from J, with 15 bases between. CDR3 length: 13 amino acids. The germline V gene encodes CDR1 MNHEY and CDR2 SVGAGI. The CDR3 is CATKRGATYEQYF. The CDR3 DNA reads TGTGCCACAAAGCGAGGGGCGACCTACGAGCAGTACTTC.

This sequence joins TRBV5-1 and TRBJ2-1, with D maybe TRBD1 (5 bases). The germline gives CDR1 SGHRS, CDR2 YFSETQ. The CDR3 loop spans 15 amino acids. The V end lost 0 bases, the J end lost 2 bases, and 9 bases lay between the germline ends. CDR3 in amino acids: CASSLAGPPYNEQFF. The CDR3 DNA is TGCGCCAGCAGCTTGGCAGGGCCCCCCTACAATGAGCAGTTCTTC.

The rearrangement links TRBV6-6 to TRBJ1-2; 9 nucleotides match TRBD1. The CDR3 sequence is 15 residues long. V shed 5 bases, J shed 4 bases, and the junction held 8 bases outside the gene matches. The V gene's germline CDR1 is MNHNY and CDR2 SVGAGI (reference sequence). The CDR3 loop is CASSPRTGEGYGYTF. The CDR3 DNA reads as TGTGCCAGCAGTCCGAGGACAGGGGAGGGCTATGGCTACACCTTC.

This clone was seen more than once but under ten times. The chain uses TRBV18 and TRBJ1-4; no firm D call. Germline CDR1 is KGHSH and CDR2 is LQKENI. V was clipped by 4 bases and J by 0 bases, with 9 bases between them. This CDR3 comprises 15 residues. The CDR3 sequence is CASSLRRATNEKLFF. CDR3 nucleotide sequence: TGTGCCAGCTCACTGAGGAGGGCAACTAATGAAAAACTGTTTTTT. Full variable domain (rest looked up from reference TRBV18 and TRBJ1-4): NAGVMQNPRHLVRRRGQEARLRCSPMKGHSHVYWYRQLPEEGLKFMVYLQKENIIDESGMPKERFSAEFPKEGPSILRIQQVVRGDSAAYFCASSLRRATNEKLFFGSGTQLSVL.

This chain uses TRBV5-1 with TRBJ1-6, with D maybe TRBD1 (5 bases). CDR1 is SGHRS and CDR2 is YFSETQ in the germline V gene. The CDR3 consists of 15 residues. V lost 1 base, J lost 8 bases, and 13 bases lay in between. The CDR3 spells CASSLRQFADSPLHF. The CDR3 region has the DNA TGCGCCAGCAGCTTGCGACAGTTTGCCGATTCACCCCTCCACTTT. Full variable domain (missing parts from reference TRBV5-1 and TRBJ1-6): KAGVTQTPRYLIKTRGQQVTLSCSPISGHRSVSWYQQTPGQGLQFLFEYFSETQRNKGNFPGRFSGRQFSNSRSEMNVSTLELGDSALYLCASSLRQFADSPLHFGNGTRLTVT.

The gene calls are TRBV4-3 and TRBJ2-2, with 7 bases matching TRBD1. The CDR3 runs 17 residues. V lost 3 bases to trimming and J lost 0 bases; unmatched junction nucleotides: 7. Germline V CDR1 and CDR2: LGHNA, YSLEER. The CDR3 loop reads CASSQLRTGANTGELFF. The CDR3 nucleotides read TGCGCCAGCAGCCAGCTAAGGACAGGAGCGAACACCGGGGAGCTGTTTTTT.

The chain carries TRBV7-3 and TRBJ2-1, with TRBD2 matching 7 bases. The CDR3 has 14 residues. V trimming: 2 bases; J trimming: 6 bases; junction bases outside the gene matches: 4. Germline values: CDR1 SGHTA, CDR2 FQGTGA. The CDR3: CASSLASGPNEQFF. CDR3 sequence (DNA): TGTGCCAGCAGCTTAGCTAGCGGACCCAATGAGCAGTTCTTC. Variable domain in full (rest from reference TRBV7-3 and TRBJ2-1): GAGVSQTPSNKVTEKGKYVELRCDPISGHTALYWYRQSLGQGPEFLIYFQGTGAADDSGLPNDRFFAVRPEGSVSTLKIQRTERGDSAVYLCASSLASGPNEQFFGPGTRLTVL.

The chain joins TRBV7-9 to TRBJ1-6; TRBD1 matches at 9 bases. Trimming took 4 bases from V and 7 from J; bases not matched to a gene: 5. This CDR3 is 15 amino acids long. Germline lookup yields CDR1 SEHNR and CDR2 FQNEAQ (reference sequence). CDR3 DNA: TGTGCCAGCAGCTCGCGACAGGGGGGGAATTCACCCCTCCACTTT. Its translation: CASSSRQGGNSPLHF.

The rearrangement links TRBV29-1 to TRBJ1-5; 7 nucleotides agree with TRBD1. Germline V gene lookup returns CDR1 SQVTM and CDR2 ANQGSEA. This CDR3 is built from 13 residues. V gave up 4 bases and J gave up 3 bases; unmatched junction bases: 3. The CDR3 coding sequence is TGCAGCGTTGCGGGACAGTTCAATCAGCCCCAGCATTTT. Residues: CSVAGQFNQPQHF.

The rearrangement uses TRBV7-2 and TRBJ2-7; D possibly corresponds to TRBD1 (8 bases). Germline V CDR1 and CDR2: SGHTA, FQGNSA. The CDR3 runs to 18 residues. Trimming stripped 0 bases from V and 5 bases from J, with 23 bases between. The CDR3 DNA sequence: TGTGCCAGCAGCTTAGCCGGGTACGGGACAGGTGCGGGGGACGAGCAGTACTTC. Protein: CASSLAGYGTGAGDEQYF.

V and J are TRBV2 and TRBJ1-1; D call uncertain. Per germline, CDR1 SNHLY and CDR2 FYNNEI. The V end lost 6 bases, the J end lost 2 bases, and 4 bases lay between the germline ends. The CDR3 contains 11 residues. The CDR3 region is CASRGNTEAFF. CDR3 sequence (DNA): TGTGCCAGCAGGGGAAACACTGAAGCTTTCTTT.

The V and J genes are TRBV25-1 and TRBJ2-7, with D hard to call. The length of the CDR3 is 14 residues. Germline V CDR1 and CDR2: MGHDK, SYGVNS. With 2 bases removed from V and 0 bases from J, the gap between germline ends came to 8 bases. CDR3 sequence (DNA): TGTGCCAGCAGTGAAGGCCCCCGCTCCTACGAGCAGTACTTC. The encoded protein is CASSEGPRSYEQYF.

The rearrangement links TRBV19 to TRBJ2-1; a weak D match, TRBD1 (5 bases). Germline CDR1 LNHDA, CDR2 SQIVND (reference sequence). Trimming took off 1 base at V and 3 bases at J, with 10 bases between the two ends. The CDR3 sequence is 15 residues long. The CDR3 nucleotides are TGTGCCAGTAGTATAGGGGGCGGCCTCTACAATGAGCAGTTCTTC. Translated, it gives CASSIGGGLYNEQFF.

This clone came up a few times. This chain uses TRBV19 with TRBJ1-3; D not certain. CDR1 and CDR2 (germline): LNHDA, SQIVND (reference sequence). Trimming stripped 5 bases from V and 2 bases from J, with 13 bases between. The length of the CDR3 is 15 residues. CDR3 sequence reads: CASSGPGGTGNTIYF. CDR3 nucleotides: TGTGCCAGTAGTGGTCCCGGAGGAACTGGAAACACCATATATTTT. The full variable domain, in which reference TRBV19 and TRBJ1-3 provide the parts outside the CDR3, is DGGITQSPKYLFRKEGQNVTLSCEQNLNHDAMYWYRQDPGQGLRLIYYSQIVNDFQKGDIAEGYSVSREKKESFPLTVTSAQKNPTAFYLCASSGPGGTGNTIYFGEGSWLTVV.

The V and J genes are TRBV7-8 and TRBJ2-5; 8 bases are a match to TRBD1. The J call may be in error: the DNA end matches TRBJ2-7 better. This CDR3 is built from 12 residues. Germline CDR1 is SGHVS and CDR2 is FQNEAQ. The CDR3 reads CASSSDRGEQYF. The CDR3, as DNA: TGTGCCAGCAGCTCCGACAGGGGCGAGCAGTACTTC.

The rearrangement uses TRBV12-5 and TRBJ1-5; the match to TRBD1 covers 7 bases. The CDR3 length is 15 residues. Trimming removed 5 bases from V and 3 bases from J; junction bases left unmatched: 7. The germline V gene encodes CDR1 LGHNT and CDR2 FRNRAP. The CDR3, as DNA: TGTGCTAGTGGTCCCGACAGGGTGGCCAATCAGCCCCAGCATTTT. Translation gives CASGPDRVANQPQHF.

CDR3 sequence: CSVRPGYNTEAFF. As DNA, the CDR3 is TGCAGCGTTCGGCCCGGGTATAACACTGAAGCTTTCTTT. The rearrangement uses TRBV29-1 and TRBJ1-1; D unclear. Germline assignment: CDR1 SQVTM and CDR2 ANQGSEA. The CDR3 spans 13 residues. Trimming removed 5 bases from V and 2 bases from J, with 12 bases in between.

V is TRBV30 and J is TRBJ1-2, with TRBD1 identical over 8 bases. The CDR3 is made up of 15 amino acids. Per the germline V gene, CDR1 is GTSNPN and CDR2 is SVGIG (reference sequence). The junction had 6 bases not matched to a gene; V was cut back by 1 base and J by 2 bases. CDR3 DNA sequence: TGTGCCTGGAGTGCTCCGCGACAGGGGAACTATGGCTACACCTTC. It yields the protein CAWSAPRQGNYGYTF.

The chain has TRBV23-1 and TRBJ1-2; D is possibly TRBD1 (5 bases). TRBV23-1 belongs to the ORF category, with a function that is uncertain. The germline V and J ends were trimmed by 7 bases and 3 bases, with 15 bases remaining between them. The CDR3 is 14 amino acids. CDR3: CASNQIEGDYGYTF. The CDR3 DNA sequence: TGCGCCAGCAACCAGATCGAAGGGGACTATGGCTACACCTTC.